Each of the 26 T cell receptor beta chains below was sequenced from the same sample in a study of beta chain features in type 1 diabetes (dated by TCRdb to 2016 to 2019). The library was produced with the immunoSEQ multiplex PCR assay. The entire isolated RNA was reverse transcribed using the High Capacity cDNA Reverse Transcription Kit, and thus expressed TCRB transcripts were sequenced. Drawn from immuneACCESS, this table holds only the in-frame rearrangements with V and J called that TCRdb kept. Clones are partly lost; checked studies trace under half to an unresolved V gene and leave the rest unexplained. The table for this sample lists about 340,000 clones; roughly 8% of them were counted only once. Around 0.45% of the sample rests with the top ten. Sequenced input: central memory CD4+ T cells from blood. These receptors were taken from a young woman in good health.

The rearrangement uses TRBV6-5 and TRBJ2-3; 9 bases fit TRBD2. Germline CDR1 is MNHEY and CDR2 is SVGAGI. After removal of 4 bases from V and 3 bases from J, the junction contained 8 bases not matched to a gene. The CDR3 has 16 amino acids. This chain's CDR3 is CASSSWASGTTDTQYF. The CDR3 DNA reads TGTGCCAGCAGTTCATGGGCTAGCGGGACAACAGATACGCAGTATTTT.

The rearrangement links TRBV6-5 to TRBJ2-7; D ambiguous. Germline loops: CDR1 MNHEY, CDR2 SVGAGI. CDR3 size: 13 residues. V lost 6 bases, J lost 2 bases, and 11 bases lay in between. The DNA for the CDR3 is TGTGCCAGCAGACAGCTGGGTACCTACGAGCAGTACTTC. Its protein is CASRQLGTYEQYF.

The CDR3 coding sequence is TGTGCCAGCAGCCGCGGGACTAGCGGGAGTTCCCCCTTCAATGAGCAGTTCTTC. Protein product: CASSRGTSGSSPFNEQFF. This rearrangement joins TRBV5-4 to TRBJ2-1; 14 bases fit TRBD2. The V gene end was trimmed by 4 bases and the J gene end by 6 bases; junction bases not matched to a gene: 12. Germline CDR1 is SGHNT and CDR2 is YYREEE (reference sequence). The CDR3 totals 18 residues.

This clone appeared a few times. The genes are TRBV11-2 and TRBJ2-7; D not resolved. This CDR3 comprises 14 residues. V lost 1 base, J lost 2 bases, and 9 bases lay in between. Germline V gene sequence: CDR1 SGHAT, CDR2 FQNNGV. The DNA for the CDR3 is TGTGCCAGCAGCTTAGCGGCGGCCCCCTACGAGCAGTACTTC. The encoded protein is CASSLAAAPYEQYF.

This clone has a count of ten or more. The chain links TRBV5-6 to TRBJ2-7; 8 bases are shared with TRBD1. V lost 4 bases to trimming and J lost 2 bases; unmatched junction nucleotides: 8. The CDR3 runs 15 residues. From germline, CDR1 is SGHDT and CDR2 YYEEEE. Here the CDR3 DNA reads TGTGCCAGCAGCATTGGACCGGGACAGGCCTACGAGCAGTACTTC. Translated, it gives CASSIGPGQAYEQYF.

A word on this clone: Other nucleotide sequences from this sample produce the same CDR3. The chain recombines TRBV7-2 with TRBJ2-5; D gene ambiguous. V was pared by 1 base and J by 1 base, with 4 bases between. The CDR3 runs 13 residues. Germline loops: CDR1 SGHTA, CDR2 FQGNSA. CDR3 DNA: TGTGCCAGCAGCTTAGACAGCCAAGAGACCCAGTACTTC. Amino acid sequence: CASSLDSQETQYF.

This clone turned up a few times. V is TRBV7-2 and J is TRBJ1-2; a weak D match, TRBD1 (6 bases). Germline values: CDR1 SGHTA, CDR2 FQGNSA. The CDR3 contains 14 residues. The V end was cut by 5 bases, the J end by 7 bases, with 17 bases between. The CDR3 here is CASSPRQGIIGYTF. CDR3 in DNA: TGTGCCAGCAGCCCCCGGCAGGGGATAATTGGCTACACCTTC.

This chain uses TRBV9 with TRBJ2-5; D is possibly TRBD2 (5 bases). The germline V gene has CDR1 SGDLS and CDR2 YYNGEE. V lost 3 bases to trimming and J lost 4 bases, with 19 bases between them. The CDR3 loop spans 16 amino acids. The CDR3 sequence: CASSAELGLQRETQYF. The CDR3 DNA reads TGTGCCAGCAGCGCGGAGCTAGGACTCCAAAGAGAGACCCAGTACTTC.

This clone was seen more than once but under ten times. The gene calls are TRBV7-8 and TRBJ2-1, with TRBD2 identical over 10 bases. Germline V gene data show CDR1 as SGHVS and CDR2 as FQNEAQ. The junction had 11 bases not matched to a gene; V was cut back by 4 bases and J by 11 bases. This CDR3 region has 15 residues. For the CDR3, the DNA is TGTGCCAGCAGCTCCAGCGGGAGGGCCCAAGGTCAGCAGTTCTTC. This translates into CASSSSGRAQGQQFF.

This clone was found a few times. The V gene is TRBV6-1, the J gene TRBJ2-2; D is possibly TRBD2 (6 bases). CDR1 is MNHNS and CDR2 is SASEGT in the germline V gene. V lost 1 base and J 6 bases, leaving 9 bases between the germline ends. CDR3 length: 14 residues. As DNA, the CDR3 is TGTGCCAGCAGTGAAGTGACTAGGTCCGGGGAGCTGTTTTTT. Translated, it gives CASSEVTRSGELFF.

This clone has ten or more counts. This chain links TRBV4-2 with TRBJ1-5, with D hard to call. The CDR3 is 15 amino acids. The V end was cut by 5 bases, the J end by 8 bases, with 19 bases between. Per the germline V gene, CDR1 is LGHNA and CDR2 is YNFKEQ. CDR3 DNA: TGTGCCAGCAGCAGGGAAGAGGGTAGCCTCGAGCCCCAGCATTTT. Its protein product is CASSREEGSLEPQHF.

This clone turned up a few times. The chain carries TRBV28 and TRBJ2-2; 8 bases fit TRBD1. Germline V gene data show CDR1 as MDHEN and CDR2 as SYDVKM. V dropped 5 bases and J dropped 1; count of bases not matched to a gene: 9. The CDR3 runs to 17 residues. The CDR3 DNA follows: TGTGCCAGCAGTCCACGGACAGGGCGGAAGAACACCGGGGAGCTGTTTTTT. It specifies CASSPRTGRKNTGELFF.

This clone was counted between two and nine times. J is TRBJ2-7 and V is TRBV7-2; D perhaps matches TRBD1 (6 bases). The length of the CDR3 is 13 residues. The V gene's germline CDR1 is SGHTA and CDR2 FQGNSA. V lost 5 bases and J 3 bases, leaving 11 bases between the germline ends. The CDR3 region has the DNA TGTGCCAGCAGCCGGACAGAACTCTACGAGCAGTACTTC. Translating gives CASSRTELYEQYF.

This clone turned up a few times. The chain carries TRBV18 and TRBJ1-2; 9 bases line up with TRBD1. V dropped 5 bases and J dropped 6; count of bases not matched to a gene: 7. The CDR3 spans 14 residues. CDR1 KGHSH and CDR2 LQKENI come from the germline V gene. The CDR3 here is CASSGTGRVDGYTF. The CDR3 region has the DNA TGTGCCAGCTCAGGGACAGGGCGAGTAGATGGCTACACCTTC. The whole variable domain, filled in from reference TRBV18 and TRBJ1-2, reads NAGVMQNPRHLVRRRGQEARLRCSPMKGHSHVYWYRQLPEEGLKFMVYLQKENIIDESGMPKERFSAEFPKEGPSILRIQQVVRGDSAAYFCASSGTGRVDGYTFGSGTRLTVV.

This clone was detected a few times. The chain combines TRBV28 with TRBJ2-5; tentatively, D is TRBD2 (6 bases). The ends were cut back, 4 bases at V and 7 bases at J, with 22 bases in the middle. The CDR3 is made up of 16 amino acids. Germline V CDR1 and CDR2: MDHEN, SYDVKM. This CDR3 is CASSWVSWRGVGTQYF. In DNA, the CDR3 is TGTGCCAGCAGTTGGGTATCATGGCGGGGTGTTGGGACCCAGTACTTC. Combining the CDR3 with reference TRBV28 and TRBJ2-5 gives the whole variable domain DVKVTQSSRYLVKRTGEKVFLECVQDMDHENMFWYRQDPGLGLRLIYFSYDVKMKEKGDIPEGYSVSREKKERFSLILESASTNQTSMYLCASSWVSWRGVGTQYFGPGTRLLVL.

This clone was seen a few times. This chain links TRBV7-8 with TRBJ2-7; 11 bases fit TRBD2. With 1 base clipped from V and 5 bases from J, the junction kept 4 bases outside the gene matches. CDR1 SGHVS and CDR2 FQNEAQ come from the germline V gene. This CDR3 comprises 15 residues. The CDR3 protein is CASSLGTSGWNEQYF. The DNA for the CDR3 is TGTGCCAGCAGCTTAGGGACTAGCGGGTGGAACGAGCAGTACTTC.

The table lists this clone with a few counts. The chain links TRBV6-5 to TRBJ1-2, with TRBD1 matching over 9 bases. With 2 bases clipped from V and 7 bases from J, the junction kept 11 bases outside the gene matches. This CDR3 has 16 residues. The germline V gene has CDR1 MNHEY and CDR2 SVGAGI. CDR3 amino acids: CASSYNGVGQGSGYTF. CDR3 in DNA: TGTGCCAGCAGTTACAACGGGGTAGGACAGGGGTCTGGCTACACCTTC.

The sample holds many counts of this clone. The chain joins TRBV19 to TRBJ1-5; 7 positions agree with TRBD1. CDR3 size: 14 residues. Germline CDR1 LNHDA, CDR2 SQIVND (reference sequence). V lost 6 bases, J lost 6 bases, and 8 bases stayed unmatched. The CDR3 DNA sequence: TGTGCCAGTAGAGGAAAGACAGGGAGTCAGCCCCAGCATTTT. This sequence encodes CASRGKTGSQPQHF.

This clone was counted a few times. The rearrangement uses TRBV19 and TRBJ2-1; a possible D gene is TRBD2 (5 bases). Germline CDR1 and CDR2: LNHDA and SQIVND (reference sequence). The CDR3 is 15 residues long. Trimming stripped 3 bases from V and 3 bases from J, with 12 bases between. The CDR3 DNA is TGTGCCAGTAGTATTGAGGGAAAGGGCTACAATGAGCAGTTCTTC. Protein sequence: CASSIEGKGYNEQFF.

This clone was seen a few times. The DNA for the CDR3 is TGTGCCAGCAGTCTAGGCGAGTACGAAGAGACCCAGTACTTC. Amino acids: CASSLGEYEETQYF. The chain is built from TRBV2 and TRBJ2-5; D gene uncertain. With 5 bases removed from V and 3 bases from J, the gap between germline ends came to 13 bases. Germline V gives CDR1 SNHLY, CDR2 FYNNEI. The CDR3 covers 14 residues.

This clone was counted a few times. This chain uses TRBV11-2 with TRBJ2-2, with D perhaps assigned TRBD1 or TRBD2 (5 bases each). V shed 2 bases and J shed 5 bases, with 15 bases lying between them. Germline V gene sequence: CDR1 SGHAT, CDR2 FQNNGV. This CDR3 region has 16 residues. The CDR3 sequence is CASSLSRGPPTGELFF. DNA for the CDR3: TGTGCCAGCAGCTTAAGTCGGGGCCCCCCGACCGGGGAGCTGTTTTTT. The variable domain in full, with the rest retrieved from reference TRBV11-2 and TRBJ2-2, is EAGVAQSPRYKIIEKRQSVAFWCNPISGHATLYWYQQILGQGPKLLIQFQNNGVVDDSQLPKDRFSAERLKGVDSTLKIQPAKLEDSAVYLCASSLSRGPPTGELFFGEGSRLTVL.

This clone occurred a few times. The chain combines TRBV5-1 with TRBJ2-2, with 7 bases that match TRBD2. The ends lost 4 bases at V and 5 bases at J; junction bases unmatched: 11. The germline gives CDR1 SGHRS, CDR2 YFSETQ. This CDR3 has 16 amino acids. The CDR3 nucleotides read TGCGCCAGCAGCCTGGACCCTAGCGGCCAAACCGGGGAGCTGTTTTTT. Translated: CASSLDPSGQTGELFF.

This clone was detected a few times. The CDR3 DNA is TGTGCCAGTAGTACCTCCCCTAGCGGGGCCTACTACAATGAGCAGTTCTTC. Its translation: CASSTSPSGAYYNEQFF. V and J are TRBV19 and TRBJ2-1; 9 bases align to TRBD2. The CDR3 has 17 amino acids. Germline CDR1 LNHDA, CDR2 SQIVND (reference sequence). V was pared by 4 bases and J by 3 bases, with 10 bases of the junction left unmatched.

Details on this clone: This specimen includes other DNA sequences encoding the same CDR3. This chain connects TRBV7-2 to TRBJ2-2; D remains ambiguous. Germline CDR1 SGHTA, CDR2 FQGNSA. Trimming removed 2 bases at V and 1 base at J, with 2 bases between. This CDR3 spans 13 amino acids. CDR3 in amino acids: CASSLRNTGELFF. The CDR3 coding sequence is TGTGCCAGCAGCTTACGGAACACCGGGGAGCTGTTTTTT.

The sample holds a few counts of this clone. This rearrangement joins TRBV10-3 to TRBJ1-5; D is uncertain. The CDR3 has 14 residues. Germline lookup yields CDR1 ENHRY and CDR2 SYGVKD. Trimming shortened V by 2 bases and J by 2 bases, and 7 bases separated the two germline ends. Here the CDR3 reads CAISEGRGNQPQHF. The CDR3 bases are TGTGCCATCAGTGAGGGGAGGGGCAATCAGCCCCAGCATTTT.

A few counts support this clone. The chain couples TRBV6-5 to TRBJ1-1, with 11 bases identical to TRBD1. This CDR3 is built from 15 residues. Germline V gene sequence: CDR1 MNHEY, CDR2 SVGAGI. V lost 6 bases and J lost 5; bases outside the gene matches: 8. The DNA of the CDR3 is TGTGCCAGCAGAAGCTGGGGGACAGGGGGTACTGAAGCTTTCTTT. This gives the protein CASRSWGTGGTEAFF.